The 12 T cell receptor beta chains presented below share a single source sample, sequenced in a study of tumor-infiltrating T cells and Merkel cell polyomavirus. In the study overall: The T cells studied were CD8+ and recognized the Merkel cell polyomavirus KLL epitope.

Assay: immunoSEQ multiplex PCR; the TCRdb copy retains only in-frame clones and omits some. The sample table includes fewer than 20 clones. Every patient's tumor was robustly positive for Merkel cell polyomavirus Large T antigen on immunohistochemistry. The sequencing sample was made of tumor tissue. The receptors derive from a person aged 50-80 years with Merkel cell carcinoma.

The chain links TRBV10-3 to TRBJ2-5; perhaps TRBD2 as D (5 bases). Germline CDR1 reads ENHRY; CDR2 reads SYGVKD. The CDR3 loop spans 14 amino acids. With 6 bases removed from V and 1 base from J, the gap between germline ends came to 12 bases. CDR3 region: CAIRPGTSQETQYF. CDR3 nucleotide sequence: TGTGCCATCAGGCCCGGCACTAGCCAAGAGACCCAGTACTTC.

This chain joins TRBV7-7 and TRBJ1-2; no clear D. Per the germline V gene, CDR1 is SSHAT and CDR2 is FNYEAQ (reference sequence). V gave up 5 bases and J gave up 4 bases, with 23 bases separating them. This CDR3 has 17 amino acids. Written as DNA, the CDR3 is TGTGCCAGCAGCGCGGGAATTGAGTGCCGAAAGACCTATGGCTACACCTTC. Its protein product is CASSAGIECRKTYGYTF.

The chain has TRBV10-3 and TRBJ2-2; TRBD1 is a possible D gene (5 bases). The V gene lost 6 bases and the J gene lost 1 base, with 12 bases spanning the gap. The CDR3 consists of 15 residues. CDR1 is ENHRY, CDR2 SYGVKD, per germline. As DNA, the CDR3 is TGTGCCATCAGGGCTTACGGACAGAACACCGGGGAGCTGTTTTTT. It yields the protein CAIRAYGQNTGELFF.

The rearrangement uses TRBV7-9 and TRBJ1-1, with TRBD1 matching over 8 bases. The CDR3 covers 13 residues. Germline V gene data show CDR1 as SEHNR and CDR2 as FQNEAQ (reference sequence). V shed 4 bases, J shed 6 bases, and the junction held 4 bases outside the gene matches. The CDR3 protein is CASSWATGAEAFF. The CDR3 region has the DNA TGTGCCAGCAGCTGGGCGACAGGGGCTGAAGCTTTCTTT.

The gene calls are TRBV19 and TRBJ1-2, with D perhaps matching TRBD1 (5 bases). V dropped 5 bases and J dropped 4 bases, with 23 bases sitting between them. The germline gives CDR1 LNHDA, CDR2 SQIVND (reference sequence). The CDR3 is made up of 17 amino acids. The CDR3 loop reads CASSLNWTNRKIYGYTF. Written as DNA, the CDR3 is TGTGCCAGTAGTTTAAATTGGACAAATCGAAAGATCTATGGCTACACCTTC.

The chain employs TRBV18 and TRBJ2-7; the match to TRBD1 covers 9 bases. The CDR3 loop spans 14 amino acids. J was trimmed by 6 bases and V by 6 bases; bases with no gene match: 9. Germline CDR1 and CDR2: KGHSH and LQKENI. CDR3 nucleotides: TGTGCCAGCTCGACCGGGACAGGGTCGGTCGAGCAGTACTTC. Amino acids: CASSTGTGSVEQYF.

V gene TRBV6-4 combines with J gene TRBJ1-2, with D uncertain. The germline V gene encodes CDR1 MRHNA and CDR2 SNTAGT. Trimming stripped 5 bases from V and 4 bases from J, with 23 bases between. The CDR3 is 17 residues long. CDR3 coding DNA: TGTGCCAGCAGTTGTCAGGCCCCACACGGAAAGACCTATGGCTACACCTTC. This translates into CASSCQAPHGKTYGYTF.

This rearrangement joins TRBV5-6 to TRBJ1-4, with D unclear. Germline CDR1 SGHDT, CDR2 YYEEEE. Trimming pared 2 bases from V and 6 bases from J, leaving 2 bases between. CDR3 size: 11 residues. The CDR3 nucleotides read TGTGCCAGCAGCTTCGATGAAAAACTGTTTTTT. Its translation: CASSFDEKLFF.

The V and J genes are TRBV7-9 and TRBJ2-7; D unclear. V was cut by 3 bases and J by 6 bases, with 15 bases left in between. Germline CDR1 and CDR2: SEHNR and FQNEAQ (reference sequence). The CDR3 length is 14 residues. CDR3 DNA sequence: TGTGCCAGCAGCTTTTCCGGGTCCAAAGGCGAGCAGTACTTC. It encodes CASSFSGSKGEQYF.

J is TRBJ2-6 and V is TRBV10-1; D gene ambiguous. CDR3 size: 18 residues. V was clipped by 3 bases and J by 5 bases, with 20 bases between them. In germline, CDR1 is WNHNN, CDR2 SYGVQD (reference sequence). CDR3 in DNA: TGCGCCAGCAGTGACTTCCAAGATCGACAAAGTCGGGCCAACGTCCTGACTTTC. Translation gives CASSDFQDRQSRANVLTF.

The V and J genes are TRBV7-1 and TRBJ1-2, with D hard to call. TRBV7-1 is flagged as an ORF with uncertain function. V lost 5 bases, J lost 4 bases, and 23 bases lay in between. The CDR3 sequence is 17 residues long. CDR3 in amino acids: CASSADYHEGRAYGYTF. DNA for the CDR3: TGTGCCAGCAGCGCTGATTATCACGAGGGAAGGGCCTATGGCTACACCTTC.

The chain is built from TRBV18 and TRBJ1-1, with 9 bases fitting TRBD1. Germline CDR1 reads KGHSH; CDR2 reads LQKENI. The CDR3 consists of 15 residues. V shed 5 bases, J shed 2 bases, and the junction held 6 bases outside the gene matches. CDR3 coding DNA: TGTGCCAGCTCAAGGGACAGGGCTATTAACACTGAAGCTTTCTTT. It yields the protein CASSRDRAINTEAFF.